This T cell receptor (beta chain) was captured in a study of T cell repertoires in ileal Crohn's disease. Trimming shortened V by 3 bases and J by 7 bases, and 9 bases separated the two germline ends. The germline CDR1 and CDR2 sequences are MDHEN and SYDVKM. The CDR3 spans 13 residues. Profiling relied on immunoSEQ multiplex PCR, and the TCRdb table lists in-frame clones only, not all of them. The data hold several thousand clones, with more than 75% observed a single time. The chain employs TRBV28 and TRBJ1-4, with D uncertain. The receptor was derived from an adult with Crohn's disease. The sample comprised ileal tissue. CDR3 region: CASSFGAREKLFF. The CDR3, as DNA: TGTGCCAGCAGTTTTGGTGCGCGTGAAAAACTGTTTTTT.